The sequence of this T cell receptor (beta chain) was determined in a study of blood T cell repertoires in COVID-19. Study information: Nucleic acid was either cDNA or gDNA, and it came from T cells, B-cell-depleted T cells, or PBMCs.

In the original analysis: For nucleated cells, counts were estimated from reference gene primer amplification. The method was immunoSEQ multiplex PCR; TCRdb's version includes in-frame clones alone and lacks a portion of them. V and J calls plus clone size are reproduced from that table; the DNA served to infer D and trimming. Of around 500,000 clones listed, less than 90% are singletons. This study enrolled people aged about 18 to 100 from around 26 US geographic areas. Participant reports of clinical history set cohort assignment. Germline-derived CDR1 and CDR2 are MDHEN and SYDVKM. V was clipped by 6 bases and J by 7 bases, with 10 bases between them. This CDR3 has 12 residues.

The specimen sequenced was PBMCs or T cells enriched from blood (not recorded which). This sequence joins TRBV28 and TRBJ1-5, with D unresolved. The receptor was isolated from a woman aged 55-75 years who had recovered from COVID-19. CDR3 DNA sequence: TGTGCCAGCAGAGTCTCTAAGCAGCCCCAGCATTTT. This encodes CASRVSKQPQHF.